A single sample gave rise to the 16 T cell receptor beta chains below, sequenced in a study of CD8+CD57+ T cells in acquired aplastic anemia. Using genomic DNA as the template, TCR beta VDJ and CDR3 profiling was carried out. One entry per CDR3 protein, called by TCRdb with MiXCR from the reads. The table includes more than 150,000 distinct CDR3 sequences, 64% detected once. The sample taken for sequencing was sorted CD4+, CD8+, or CD8+CD57+ T cells (not recorded which) from PBMCs. The receptor set was obtained from a human donor with severe aplastic anemia or a healthy control (not recorded which).

The chain is built from TRBV7-3 and TRBJ2-3; TRBD2 is a possible D gene (6 bases). V was shortened by 5 bases and J by 5 bases, with 20 bases between the two germline ends. CDR1 and CDR2 (germline): SGHTA, FQGTGA. The CDR3 spans 16 residues. In DNA form, the CDR3 reads TGTGCCAGCAGCCCTCGCGCCGTCCGGGAGAAAGATACGCAGTATTTT. This codes for CASSPRAVREKDTQYF.

With respect to this clonotype: A much larger clonotype is one base distant, so this may be a read error. Likely a read error: the CDR3 ends without its conserved phenylalanine or tryptophan. This sequence joins TRBV27 and TRBJ1-3, with D uncertain. The germline V gene encodes CDR1 MNHEY and CDR2 SMNVEV (reference sequence). Trimming shortened V by 6 bases and J by 4 bases, and 4 bases separated the two germline ends. This CDR3 has 11 residues. CDR3 sequence (DNA): TGTGCCAGCAGCGGGGGAAACACCATATATTTG. The encoded protein is CASSGGNTIYL.

The chain links TRBV7-9 to TRBJ2-5, with D possibly matching TRBD2 (6 bases). Germline CDR1 reads SEHNR; CDR2 reads FQNEAQ (reference sequence). V was shortened by 5 bases and J by 5 bases, with 15 bases between the two germline ends. This CDR3 is 14 amino acids long. This chain's CDR3 is CASSPREWAETQYF. The CDR3, as DNA: TGTGCCAGCAGCCCTCGGGAGTGGGCGGAGACCCAGTACTTC.

This clonotype appeared a few times. The chain couples TRBV19 to TRBJ2-5, with D hard to call. The ends were cut back, 5 bases at V and 4 bases at J, with 14 bases in the middle. Germline assignment: CDR1 LNHDA and CDR2 SQIVND (reference sequence). The CDR3 is 14 residues long. Here the CDR3 reads CASSPSTYGETQYF. The DNA for the CDR3 is TGTGCCAGTAGTCCCTCTACGTACGGAGAGACCCAGTACTTC.

V and J are TRBV7-2 and TRBJ2-3; D uncertain. Germline-derived CDR1 and CDR2 are SGHTA and FQGNSA. This CDR3 has 14 residues. V was cut by 5 bases and J by 0 bases, with 9 bases left in between. CDR3 sequence reads: CASSRYPSTDTQYF. Here the CDR3 DNA reads TGTGCCAGCAGCCGTTATCCCAGCACAGATACGCAGTATTTT. Complete variable domain (other parts from reference TRBV7-2 and TRBJ2-3): GAGVSQSPSNKVTEKGKDVELRCDPISGHTALYWYRQSLGQGLEFLIYFQGNSAPDKSGLPSDRFSAERTGGSVSTLTIQRTQQEDSAVYLCASSRYPSTDTQYFGPGTRLTVL.

This clonotype was picked up a small number of times. This chain connects TRBV5-1 to TRBJ2-6; no reliable D call. The CDR3 is made up of 15 amino acids. Deletions cut 0 bases from V and 0 bases from J, with 4 bases between. Germline values: CDR1 SGHRS, CDR2 YFSETQ. The CDR3 nucleotides are TGCGCCAGCAGCTTGGGTAACTCTGGGGCCAACGTCCTGACTTTC. Its translation is CASSLGNSGANVLTF.

This clonotype was seen at least ten times. The chain couples TRBV11-2 to TRBJ2-3; 12 bases fit TRBD2. This CDR3 comprises 15 residues. Losses at the gene ends were 5 bases for V and 5 bases for J; bases not matched to a gene: 5. Germline assignment: CDR1 SGHAT and CDR2 FQNNGV. The CDR3 loop is CASSAETSGGDTQYF. As DNA, the CDR3 is TGTGCCAGCAGCGCAGAGACTAGCGGGGGAGATACGCAGTATTTT.

The chain links TRBV6-2 or TRBV6-3 to TRBJ1-1, with D hard to call. The CDR3 length is 13 residues. V was pared by 5 bases and J by 1 base, with 8 bases between. Germline V gene lookup returns CDR1 MNHEY and CDR2 SVGEGT. CDR3 sequence: CASSNQRNTEAFF. Here the CDR3 DNA reads TGTGCCAGCAGTAACCAGAGGAACACTGAAGCTTTCTTT.

J is TRBJ1-1 and V is TRBV10-3; D might be TRBD1 (5 bases). Trimming cost V 2 bases and J 0 bases, with 7 bases left between them. The length of the CDR3 is 14 residues. Looked up from germline, CDR1 is ENHRY and CDR2 is SYGVKD. The CDR3 sequence is CAISEGGMNTEAFF. CDR3 nucleotide sequence: TGTGCCATCAGTGAGGGGGGGATGAACACTGAAGCTTTCTTT.

This chain links TRBV20-1 with TRBJ1-2; 7 bases are a match to TRBD1. Germline V gene sequence: CDR1 DFQATT, CDR2 SNEGSKA (reference sequence). This CDR3 contains 12 residues. V shed 6 bases and J 4 bases; nucleotides not matched to a gene: 5. The CDR3, as DNA: TGCAGTGCAGGGGGACAGCCCTATGGCTACACCTTC. Translated, it gives CSAGGQPYGYTF.

This clonotype came up many times. The gene calls are TRBV27 and TRBJ2-7, with 7 nucleotides matching TRBD2. Trimming cost V 4 bases and J 3 bases; bases outside gene matches: 3. Germline V lookup: CDR1 MNHEY, CDR2 SMNVEV (reference sequence). The CDR3 consists of 13 residues. The CDR3, as DNA: TGTGCCAGCAGTTGGGGGGAGGGCTACGAGCAGTACTTC. As protein: CASSWGEGYEQYF.

The CDR3 spells CASTKRGSGSNTGELFF. The CDR3 bases are TGTGCCAGCACCAAACGAGGTAGCGGTTCGAACACCGGGGAGCTGTTTTTT. This chain links TRBV25-1 with TRBJ2-2; D is perhaps TRBD2 (6 bases). Germline V gene data show CDR1 as MGHDK and CDR2 as SYGVNS. The CDR3 runs 17 residues. Trimming took off 7 bases at V and 0 bases at J, with 18 bases between the two ends.

This clonotype has a count of ten or more. The V and J genes are TRBV6-2 or TRBV6-3 and TRBJ2-5, with TRBD2 matching over 12 bases. This CDR3 contains 15 residues. In germline, CDR1 is MNHEY, CDR2 SVGEGT. Trimming removed 2 bases from V and 2 bases from J; junction bases left unmatched: 0. Here the CDR3 reads CASSYLAGGQETQYF. The DNA for the CDR3 is TGTGCCAGCAGTTACCTAGCGGGGGGGCAAGAGACCCAGTACTTC.

Note on this clonotype: At one of its ends the junction is not consistent with the germline gene, which may arise from a read error. The chain employs TRBV7-9 and TRBJ2-2, with D possibly called TRBD1 or TRBD2 (5 bases each). Germline CDR1 reads SEHNR; CDR2 reads FQNEAQ (reference sequence). This CDR3 has 14 residues. CDR3 region: CASSLALGAGELFF. CDR3 DNA sequence: TGCGCCAGCAGCTTGGCCTTGGGGGCCGGGGAGCTGTTTTTT.

The rearrangement joins TRBV25-1 to TRBJ2-2; D is possibly TRBD2 (6 bases). From germline, CDR1 is MGHDK and CDR2 SYGVNS. This CDR3 spans 16 amino acids. V was cut by 0 bases and J by 4 bases, with 12 bases left in between. In nucleotides, the CDR3 is TGTGCCAGCAGTGAATATCTGGGGGGAAGCACCGGGGAGCTGTTTTTT. This translates into CASSEYLGGSTGELFF. The entire variable domain, with the rest obtained from reference TRBV25-1 and TRBJ2-2, is as follows: EADIYQTPRYLVIGTGKKITLECSQTMGHDKMYWYQQDPGMELHLIHYSYGVNSTEKGDLSSESTVSRIRTEHFPLTLESARPSHTSQYLCASSEYLGGSTGELFFGEGSRLTVL.

The genes are TRBV5-1 and TRBJ2-2; 8 bases agree with TRBD1. The CDR3 is 14 residues long. Germline V gene data show CDR1 as SGHRS and CDR2 as YFSETQ. V dropped 4 bases and J dropped 3; count of bases not matched to a gene: 2. The CDR3 loop is CASSPQGDTGELFF. The CDR3 nucleotides are TGCGCCAGCAGCCCACAGGGGGACACCGGGGAGCTGTTTTTT.